This entry features one TCR beta chain sequence. The antigen remains undetermined. The CDR3 runs to 16 residues. Trimming removed 6 bases at V and 6 bases at J, with 21 bases between. CDR1 is WNHNN, CDR2 SYGVQD, per germline (reference sequence). These data are taken from a study of shared clonotypes between healthy human individuals. The study, taken as a whole, reports: Estimated clonotype richness was generally higher in naive than memory subsets.

TCRdb's table, derived via immunoSEQ multiplex PCR, lists solely in-frame clones and lacks some. The sample lists about 1.5 million clones; around 98% were seen once. The receptor comes from a man aged 30 to 39 in good health. Sequencing used naive CD4+ T cells sorted from blood. Subset given: CD45RA+ positively selected. The chain employs TRBV10-1 and TRBJ2-1; the D gene is possibly TRBD2 (6 bases). CDR3 residues: CASSTRTTRGVNEQFF. CDR3 bases: TGCGCCAGCAGCACCCGGACTACCCGGGGTGTCAATGAGCAGTTCTTC.